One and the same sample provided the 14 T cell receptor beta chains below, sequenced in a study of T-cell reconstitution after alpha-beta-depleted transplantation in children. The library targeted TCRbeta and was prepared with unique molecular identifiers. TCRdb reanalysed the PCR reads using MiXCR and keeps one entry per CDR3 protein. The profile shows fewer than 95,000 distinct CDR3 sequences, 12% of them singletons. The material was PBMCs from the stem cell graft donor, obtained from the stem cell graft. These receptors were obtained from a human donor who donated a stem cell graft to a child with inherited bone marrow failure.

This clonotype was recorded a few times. CDR3: CASSHGGEYNEQFF. The CDR3, as DNA: TGCGCCAGCAGCCATGGAGGGGAATACAATGAGCAGTTCTTC. J is TRBJ2-1 and V is TRBV4-1; possibly TRBD2 for D (6 bases). V dropped 3 bases and J dropped 4 bases, with 10 bases sitting between them. This CDR3 spans 14 amino acids. In germline, CDR1 is MGHRA, CDR2 YSYEKL.

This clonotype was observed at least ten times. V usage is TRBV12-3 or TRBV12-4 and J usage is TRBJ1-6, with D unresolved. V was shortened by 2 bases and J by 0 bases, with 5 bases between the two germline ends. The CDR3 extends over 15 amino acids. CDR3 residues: CASSLRFSYNSPLHF. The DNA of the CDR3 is TGTGCCAGCAGTTTAAGATTCTCCTATAATTCACCCCTCCACTTT.

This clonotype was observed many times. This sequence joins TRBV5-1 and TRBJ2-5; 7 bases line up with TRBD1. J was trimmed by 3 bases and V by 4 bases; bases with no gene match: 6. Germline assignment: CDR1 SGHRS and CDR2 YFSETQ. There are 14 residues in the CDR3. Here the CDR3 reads CASSASGTEETQYF. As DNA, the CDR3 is TGCGCCAGCAGCGCGTCCGGGACAGAAGAGACCCAGTACTTC.

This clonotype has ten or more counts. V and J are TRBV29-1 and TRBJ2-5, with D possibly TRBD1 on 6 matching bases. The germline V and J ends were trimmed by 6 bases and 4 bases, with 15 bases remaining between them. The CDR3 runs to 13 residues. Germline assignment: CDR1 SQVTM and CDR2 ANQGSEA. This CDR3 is CSVGQQVIETQYF. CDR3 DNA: TGCAGCGTGGGACAACAGGTGATAGAGACCCAGTACTTC.

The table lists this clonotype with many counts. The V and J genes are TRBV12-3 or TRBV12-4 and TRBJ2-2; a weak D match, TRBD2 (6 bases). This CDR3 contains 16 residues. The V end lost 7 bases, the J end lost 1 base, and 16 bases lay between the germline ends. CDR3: CASISGGAENTGELFF. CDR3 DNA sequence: TGTGCCAGCATAAGTGGAGGGGCGGAGAACACCGGGGAGCTGTTTTTT.

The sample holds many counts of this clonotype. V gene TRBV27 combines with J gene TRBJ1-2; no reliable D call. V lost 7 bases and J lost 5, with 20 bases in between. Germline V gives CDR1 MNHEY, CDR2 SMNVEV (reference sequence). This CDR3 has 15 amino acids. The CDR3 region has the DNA TGTGCCAGCAAAAAGAGTCACGATAGCTCGTATGGCTACACCTTC. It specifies CASKKSHDSSYGYTF.

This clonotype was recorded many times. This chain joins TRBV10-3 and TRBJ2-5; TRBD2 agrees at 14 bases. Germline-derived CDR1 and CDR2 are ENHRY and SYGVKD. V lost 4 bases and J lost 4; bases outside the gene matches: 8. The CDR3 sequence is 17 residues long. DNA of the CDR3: TGTGCCATCAGTGTTGGGACTAGCGGGAGTAGGGTAGAGACCCAGTACTTC. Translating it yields CAISVGTSGSRVETQYF.

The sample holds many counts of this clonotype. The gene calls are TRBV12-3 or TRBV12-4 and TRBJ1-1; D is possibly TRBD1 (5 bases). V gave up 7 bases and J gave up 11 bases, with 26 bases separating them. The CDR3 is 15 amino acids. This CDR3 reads CASTISFRRRGVAFF. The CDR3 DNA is TGTGCCAGCACCATATCCTTCAGGCGACGGGGCGTTGCTTTCTTT.

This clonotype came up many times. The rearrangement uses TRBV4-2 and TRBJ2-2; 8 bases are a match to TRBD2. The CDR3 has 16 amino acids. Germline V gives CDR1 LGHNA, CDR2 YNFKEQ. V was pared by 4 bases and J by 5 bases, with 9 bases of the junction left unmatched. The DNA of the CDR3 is TGTGCCAGCAGCCCGGGGACACCGGGGGGGACCGGGGAGCTGTTTTTT. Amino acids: CASSPGTPGGTGELFF.

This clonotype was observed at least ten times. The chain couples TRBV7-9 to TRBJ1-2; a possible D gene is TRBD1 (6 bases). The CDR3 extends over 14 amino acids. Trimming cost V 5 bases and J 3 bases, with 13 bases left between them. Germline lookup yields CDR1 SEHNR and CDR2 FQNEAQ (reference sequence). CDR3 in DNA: TGTGCCAGCAGCACGCTGGACAGCTACTATGGCTACACCTTC. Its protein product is CASSTLDSYYGYTF.

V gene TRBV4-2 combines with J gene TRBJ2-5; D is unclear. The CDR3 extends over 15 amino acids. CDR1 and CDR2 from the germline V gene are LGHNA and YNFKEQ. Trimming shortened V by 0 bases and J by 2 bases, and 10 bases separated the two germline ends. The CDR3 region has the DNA TGTGCCAGCAGCCAAGAATTAAACAGTCAAGAGACCCAGTACTTC. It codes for CASSQELNSQETQYF.

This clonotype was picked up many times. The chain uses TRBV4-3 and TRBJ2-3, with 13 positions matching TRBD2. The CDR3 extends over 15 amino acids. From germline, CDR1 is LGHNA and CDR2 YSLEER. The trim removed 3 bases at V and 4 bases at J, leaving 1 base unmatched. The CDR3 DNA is TGCGCCAGCAGCCAGGGACTAGCGGGGCCAGATACGCAGTATTTT. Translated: CASSQGLAGPDTQYF.

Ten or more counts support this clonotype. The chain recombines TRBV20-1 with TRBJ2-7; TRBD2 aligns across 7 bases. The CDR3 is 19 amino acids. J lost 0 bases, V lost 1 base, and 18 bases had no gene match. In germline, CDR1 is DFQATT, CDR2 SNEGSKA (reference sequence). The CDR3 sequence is CSARVLELLSGLRSYEQYF. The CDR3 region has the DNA TGCAGTGCTAGAGTTCTAGAACTCTTATCGGGACTACGCTCCTACGAGCAGTACTTC.

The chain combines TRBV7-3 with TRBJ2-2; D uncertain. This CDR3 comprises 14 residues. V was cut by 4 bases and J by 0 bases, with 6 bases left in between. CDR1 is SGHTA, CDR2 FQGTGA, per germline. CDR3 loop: CASSSSANTGELFF. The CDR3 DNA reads TGTGCCAGCAGCTCCAGCGCGAACACCGGGGAGCTGTTTTTT.